Listed below are T cell receptor beta chains from one sample, sequenced in a study of vaccination effects on CD4 cells after COVID-19. These receptors' antigens are unknown. Clones were sequenced by immunoSEQ multiplex PCR, and TCRdb holds only the in-frame ones, with some missing. The sample yields around 45,000 clones, 70% to 80% seen once. The source material was CD4+ T cells from PBMCs cultured without peptide, sampled before COVID-19 vaccination. The source of these receptors is a human donor who had a prior SARS-CoV-2 infection. Both conserved end residues are part of each CDR3. The order of the fields is clone size, D gene, CDR3 length, V gene, J gene, CDR3 protein, CDR3 DNA. A D gene is named only where the DNA matches it firmly. A clone size is listed for some rows: how often the clone was seen (once, few, many), or a class if it is expanded.

.,.,15,TRBV9,TRBJ1-2,CASSVAAGPVYGYTF,TGTGCCAGCAGCGTAGCGGCAGGACCTGTCTATGGCTACACCTTC
.,TRBD1,14,TRBV28,TRBJ2-7,CASSPQGATYEQYF,TGTGCCAGCAGTCCACAGGGGGCAACCTACGAGCAGTACTTC
.,TRBD2,17,TRBV4-2,TRBJ2-1,CASSQGFGTSGNNEQFF,TGTGCCAGCAGCCAGGGATTTGGGACTAGCGGAAACAATGAGCAGTTCTTC
.,TRBD2,14,TRBV9,TRBJ2-1,CASSGGLGYNEQFF,TGTGCCAGCAGCGGTGGACTAGGGTACAATGAGCAGTTCTTC
.,.,14,TRBV5-1,TRBJ2-1,CASSLAPTYNEQFF,TGCGCCAGCAGCTTGGCACCGACTTACAATGAGCAGTTCTTC
.,.,16,TRBV25-1,TRBJ2-2,CASSEFFGINSGELFF,TGTGCCAGCAGTGAATTTTTCGGAATAAACTCCGGGGAGCTGTTTTTT
.,.,16,TRBV19,TRBJ2-2,CASSTQRRDHTGELFF,TGTGCCAGTAGTACCCAACGGAGGGATCACACCGGGGAGCTGTTTTTT
.,.,14,TRBV7-2,TRBJ1-4,CASSLGGSNEKLFF,TGTGCCAGCAGCTTAGGCGGCAGTAATGAAAAACTGTTTTTT
.,.,16,TRBV18,TRBJ1-2,CASSPPLKAGTKGYTF,TGTGCCAGCTCACCCCCTTTAAAGGCGGGAACTAAAGGCTACACCTTC
once,.,15,TRBV7-9,TRBJ1-4,CASSPQGATNEKLFF,TGTGCCAGCAGCCCGCAAGGTGCAACTAATGAAAAACTGTTTTTT
.,TRBD1,15,TRBV30,TRBJ2-7,CAWSVLGTGPREQYF,TGTGCCTGGAGTGTCTTAGGGACAGGCCCGAGAGAGCAGTACTTC
.,.,13,TRBV29-1,TRBJ1-6,CSVGDGHNSPLHF,TGCAGCGTTGGGGACGGCCATAATTCACCCCTCCACTTT
.,.,15,TRBV10-2,TRBJ1-5,CASKSGVFTNQPQHF,TGCGCCAGCAAGTCGGGAGTCTTTACCAATCAGCCCCAGCATTTT
.,.,14,TRBV9,TRBJ2-7,CASSVGSKSYEQYF,TGTGCCAGCAGCGTAGGGAGCAAGTCCTACGAGCAGTACTTC
.,.,14,TRBV13,TRBJ2-3,CASKSRTYTDTQYF,TGTGCCAGCAAAAGCCGCACCTACACAGATACGCAGTATTTT
.,TRBD1,15,TRBV28,TRBJ2-7,CASTPGTGVSYEQYF,TGTGCCAGCACCCCCGGGACAGGGGTCTCCTACGAGCAGTACTTC
.,TRBD2,17,TRBV11-2,TRBJ2-2,CASSLDLVAGTTGELFF,TGTGCCAGCAGCTTAGATCTGGTAGCGGGAACTACCGGGGAGCTGTTTTTT
.,.,16,TRBV5-6,TRBJ2-1,CASSLVGLAPGNEQFF,TGTGCCAGCAGCTTGGTAGGCCTAGCGCCAGGGAATGAGCAGTTCTTC
.,.,13,TRBV3-1/TRBV3-2,TRBJ2-2,CASSQQFSGELFF,TGTGCCAGCAGCCAACAGTTTAGCGGGGAGCTGTTTTTT
.,.,15,TRBV10-3,TRBJ2-3,CAISAPGVSTDTQYF,TGTGCCATCAGTGCCCCCGGGGTGAGCACAGATACGCAGTATTTT
few,.,17,TRBV4-2,TRBJ1-6,CASSQDLARAYNSPLHF,TGTGCCAGCAGCCAAGATCTCGCCAGAGCCTATAATTCACCCCTCCACTTT
few,.,13,TRBV7-2,TRBJ1-5,CASSGRTNQPQHF,TGTGCCAGCTCGGGACGGACTAATCAGCCCCAGCATTTT